The 2 T cell receptor beta chains reported below all come from one sample, sequenced in a study of radiation and T cells in renal cell carcinoma. The repertoire was sequenced with immunoSEQ multiplex PCR; TCRdb's copy has only in-frame clones and lacks some. The sample has around 100,000 clones; roughly 82% are singletons. The time point is: blood 4 weeks post-SBRT, at nephrectomy. Described treatment: 15 Gy SBRT to primary tumor, nephrectomy 4 weeks later. Sequenced material: blood, taken from a patient whose treatment included radiotherapy and nephrectomy. These receptors originate from a man aged 55 to 70 with renal cell carcinoma.

The rearrangement joins TRBV19 to TRBJ1-1; D is perhaps TRBD1 (5 bases). Per germline, CDR1 LNHDA and CDR2 SQIVND (reference sequence). The V gene lost 2 bases and the J gene lost 2 bases, with 9 bases spanning the gap. CDR3 length equals 14 residues. CDR3 sequence (DNA): TGTGCCAGTAGTATAAGGGGCCGTAACACTGAAGCTTTCTTT. It codes for CASSIRGRNTEAFF. Full variable domain (missing parts from reference TRBV19 and TRBJ1-1): DGGITQSPKYLFRKEGQNVTLSCEQNLNHDAMYWYRQDPGQGLRLIYYSQIVNDFQKGDIAEGYSVSREKKESFPLTVTSAQKNPTAFYLCASSIRGRNTEAFFGQGTRLTVV.

The chain uses TRBV7-9 and TRBJ2-1, with D possibly TRBD2 on 5 matching bases. Germline CDR1 and CDR2: SEHNR and FQNEAQ (reference sequence). The V end was cut by 1 base, the J end by 0 bases, with 13 bases between. The CDR3 length is 17 residues. The CDR3 DNA follows: TGTGCCAGCAGCTTAGGTTTTCCTAGCAGCTCCTACAATGAGCAGTTCTTC. Amino acids: CASSLGFPSSSYNEQFF.